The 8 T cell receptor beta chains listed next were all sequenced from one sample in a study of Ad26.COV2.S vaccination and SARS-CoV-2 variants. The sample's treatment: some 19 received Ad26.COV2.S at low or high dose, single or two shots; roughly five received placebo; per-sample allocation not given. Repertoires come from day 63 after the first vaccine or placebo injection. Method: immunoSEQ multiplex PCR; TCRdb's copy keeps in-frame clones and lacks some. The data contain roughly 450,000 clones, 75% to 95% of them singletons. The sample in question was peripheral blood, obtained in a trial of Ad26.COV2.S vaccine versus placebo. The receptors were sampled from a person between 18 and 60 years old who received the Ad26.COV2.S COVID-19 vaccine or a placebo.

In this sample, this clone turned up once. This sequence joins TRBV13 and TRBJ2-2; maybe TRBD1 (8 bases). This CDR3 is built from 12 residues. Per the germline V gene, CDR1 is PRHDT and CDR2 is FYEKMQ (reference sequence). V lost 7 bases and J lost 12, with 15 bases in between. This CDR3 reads CASTPQGGQLFF. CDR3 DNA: TGTGCCAGCACCCCACAGGGGGGGCAGCTGTTTTTT.

As DNA, the CDR3 is TGTGCCAGCAGTTACTCGACTCCCGGGACTAGCGCTAAAGTTTCCTACGAGCAGTACTTC. Translated: CASSYSTPGTSAKVSYEQYF. The chain has TRBV6-2 or TRBV6-3 and TRBJ2-7; 10 positions match TRBD2. Germline V gene data show CDR1 as MNHEY and CDR2 as SVGEGT. The V segment lost 0 bases and the J segment 1 base; nucleotides outside the gene matches: 15. This CDR3 contains 20 residues.

DNA of the CDR3: TGCGCCAGCAGCGTGGGAGTTTTACAGGATGGGACCGCAGGGGAGACCCAGTACTTC. Residues: CASSVGVLQDGTAGETQYF. The V gene is TRBV5-1, the J gene TRBJ2-5; D assignment may be TRBD1 or TRBD2 (5 bases each). Germline values: CDR1 SGHRS, CDR2 YFSETQ. V lost 4 bases, J lost 5 bases, and 30 bases lay in between. This CDR3 has 19 residues.

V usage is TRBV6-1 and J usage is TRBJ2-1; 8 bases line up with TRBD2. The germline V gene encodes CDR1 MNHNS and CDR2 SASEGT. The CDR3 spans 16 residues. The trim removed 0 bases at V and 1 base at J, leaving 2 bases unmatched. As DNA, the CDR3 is TGTGCCAGCAGTGAAGCCATAGCGGGGTCCTACAATGAGCAGTTCTTC. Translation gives CASSEAIAGSYNEQFF.

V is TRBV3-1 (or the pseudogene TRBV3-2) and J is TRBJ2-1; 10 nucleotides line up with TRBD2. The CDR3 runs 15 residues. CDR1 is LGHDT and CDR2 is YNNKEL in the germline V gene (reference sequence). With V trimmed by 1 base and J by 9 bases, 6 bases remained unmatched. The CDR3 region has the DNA TGTGCCAGCAGCCAAGGGCTAGCGGGAGTGGTTGAGCAGTTCTTC. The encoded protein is CASSQGLAGVVEQFF.

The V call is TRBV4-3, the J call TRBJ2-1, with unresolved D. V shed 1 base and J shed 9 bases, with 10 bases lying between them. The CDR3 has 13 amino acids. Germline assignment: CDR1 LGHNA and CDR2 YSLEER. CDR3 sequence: CASSQVAGGEQFF. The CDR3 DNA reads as TGCGCCAGCAGCCAAGTCGCTGGTGGTGAGCAGTTCTTC.

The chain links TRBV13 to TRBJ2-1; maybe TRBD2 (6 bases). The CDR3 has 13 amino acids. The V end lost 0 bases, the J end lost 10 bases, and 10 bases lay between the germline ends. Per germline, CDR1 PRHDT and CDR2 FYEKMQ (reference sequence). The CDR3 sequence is CASSLGTSGEQFF. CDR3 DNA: TGTGCCAGCAGCTTAGGGACTAGTGGCGAGCAGTTCTTC.

This CDR3 is CASSSTDHERTYEQYF. For the CDR3, the DNA is TGTGCCAGCAGTTCCACGGACCATGAGAGGACCTACGAGCAGTACTTC. V is TRBV27 and J is TRBJ2-7; D is unclear. The CDR3 covers 16 residues. V gave up 4 bases and J gave up 2 bases, with 18 bases separating them. Germline values: CDR1 MNHEY, CDR2 SMNVEV (reference sequence).